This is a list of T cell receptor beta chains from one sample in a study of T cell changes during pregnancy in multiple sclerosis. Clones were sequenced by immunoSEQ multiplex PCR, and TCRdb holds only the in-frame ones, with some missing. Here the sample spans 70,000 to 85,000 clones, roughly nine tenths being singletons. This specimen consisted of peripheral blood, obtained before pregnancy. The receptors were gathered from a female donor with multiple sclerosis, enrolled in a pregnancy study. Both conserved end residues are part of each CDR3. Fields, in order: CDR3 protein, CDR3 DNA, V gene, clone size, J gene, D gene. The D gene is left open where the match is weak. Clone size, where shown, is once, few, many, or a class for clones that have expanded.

CASTMGQANTEAFF TGTGCCAGCACCATGGGACAGGCGAACACTGAAGCTTTCTTT TRBV6-1 few TRBJ1-1 TRBD1
CASSSTGFLQPQHF TGTGCCAGCAGCTCGACAGGGTTTCTTCAGCCCCAGCATTTT TRBV7-8 . TRBJ1-5 TRBD1
CASSLPWEAGVSTDTQYF TGTGCCAGCAGCTTGCCGTGGGAAGCGGGAGTTAGCACAGATACGCAGTATTTT TRBV5-4 . TRBJ2-3 TRBD2
CASSWTIGYEQYF TGCGCCAGCAGCTGGACAATAGGTTACGAGCAGTACTTC TRBV5-1 many TRBJ2-7 .
CAGKLAIGDNEQFF TGCGCAGGGAAACTAGCTATAGGGGACAATGAGCAGTTCTTC TRBV4-1 . TRBJ2-1 .
CASRQTGGETQYF TGTGCCAGTAGGCAGACCGGGGGAGAGACCCAGTACTTC TRBV19 . TRBJ2-5 .
CASSLVAGDYNEQFF TGTGCCAGCAGCTTGGTAGCGGGAGACTACAATGAGCAGTTCTTC TRBV5-8 . TRBJ2-1 TRBD2
CASSERQGFGYGYTF TGTGCCAGCAGTGAACGACAGGGATTCGGCTATGGCTACACCTTC TRBV6-1 . TRBJ1-2 TRBD1
CASTLAGGRHNEQFF TGTGCCAGCACTCTAGCGGGAGGGCGTCACAATGAGCAGTTCTTC TRBV2 . TRBJ2-1 TRBD2
CASSQDPWTFSSYNEQFF TGCGCCAGCAGCCAAGATCCCTGGACTTTCTCCTCCTACAATGAGCAGTTCTTC TRBV4-1 . TRBJ2-1 .
CASSVGPWTAANTEAFF TGTGCCAGCAGCGTAGGGCCTTGGACAGCTGCGAACACTGAAGCTTTCTTT TRBV9 . TRBJ1-1 .
CASSGLAGGWGEQYF TGTGCCAGCAGTGGACTAGCGGGAGGGTGGGGCGAGCAGTACTTC TRBV6-6 . TRBJ2-7 TRBD2
CASSLASGNTGELFF TGTGCCAGCAGCTTAGCATCAGGGAACACCGGGGAGCTGTTTTTT TRBV7-2 . TRBJ2-2 .
CASSLGPQGDTQYF TGTGCCAGCAGCTTAGGACCCCAGGGGGATACGCAGTATTTT TRBV7-2 . TRBJ2-3 .
CASSYAPGAGNYGYTF TGTGCCAGCAGTTACGCCCCAGGGGCTGGGAACTATGGCTACACCTTC TRBV6-5 . TRBJ1-2 .
CASSYGGSSNYGYTF TGTGCCAGCAGTTACGGGGGGTCCTCTAACTATGGCTACACCTTC TRBV6-5 . TRBJ1-2 .
CASSPDSNNEQFF TGTGCCAGCAGTCCGGACTCAAACAATGAGCAGTTCTTC TRBV6-6 once TRBJ2-1 .
CASSLGPGYEQYF TGTGCCAGCAGCTTAGGTCCGGGCTACGAGCAGTACTTC TRBV7-2 . TRBJ2-7 .
CASSLAGLGVNTEAFF TGTGCCAGCAGCTTAGCGGGCCTCGGGGTGAACACTGAAGCTTTCTTT TRBV7-9 . TRBJ1-1 .
CASSTRQGRGWEKLFF TGTGCCAGCAGCACAAGACAGGGCCGGGGTTGGGAAAAACTGTTTTTT TRBV28 . TRBJ1-4 TRBD1
CASSVTPGSGGNQPQHF TGTGCCAGTAGTGTAACCCCAGGGTCGGGAGGCAATCAGCCCCAGCATTTT TRBV19 . TRBJ1-5 .
CAWRTTGGTGELFF TGTGCCTGGAGAACAACAGGGGGCACCGGGGAGCTGTTTTTT TRBV30 once TRBJ2-2 TRBD1
CASSPGQASYEQYF TGTGCCAGCAGCCCAGGACAGGCCAGCTACGAGCAGTACTTC TRBV7-9 . TRBJ2-7 TRBD1
CASSWGLAGANRLNNEQFF TGCGCCAGCAGCTGGGGACTAGCGGGAGCGAACAGGCTTAACAATGAGCAGTTCTTC TRBV5-1 . TRBJ2-1 TRBD2
CASRSGGLSF TGTGCCAGCAGATCAGGGGGTCTCTCCTTC TRBV28 . TRBJ1-2 TRBD1
CASSVTGTYEQYF TGTGCCAGCAGCGTAACAGGGACCTACGAGCAGTACTTC TRBV6-5 . TRBJ2-7 .
CASSLDMSSYNEQFF TGTGCCAGCAGCTTAGATATGAGCTCCTACAATGAGCAGTTCTTC TRBV5-6 . TRBJ2-1 .
CASSLGTAGRNEQFF TGTGCCAGCTCACTCGGGACTGCCGGACGCAATGAGCAGTTCTTC TRBV18 . TRBJ2-1 .
CASSLDRSNQPQHF TGTGCCAGTAGTCTCGACAGGAGCAATCAGCCCCAGCATTTT TRBV19 . TRBJ1-5 .
CASSPLDRISGNTIYF TGTGCCAGCTCACCCTTAGACAGGATCTCTGGAAACACCATATATTTT TRBV18 . TRBJ1-3 .
CASSLGRASQQYF TGTGCCAGCAGTTTGGGGAGGGCATCGCAGCAGTACTTC TRBV27 . TRBJ2-7 TRBD2
CASSSEGAGEQFF TGTGCCAGCAGCTCCGAAGGGGCGGGGGAGCAGTTCTTC TRBV7-9 . TRBJ2-1 .
CASTGAEGEQYF TGTGCCTCTACAGGGGCGGAGGGCGAGCAGTACTTC TRBV6-5 . TRBJ2-7 .
CASSPSGSSYNEQFF TGTGCCAGTAGCCCTAGCGGGAGCTCCTACAATGAGCAGTTCTTC TRBV19 once TRBJ2-1 TRBD2
CASTLGGRGWDEQYF TGTGCCAGCACCCTCGGGGGCAGGGGGTGGGACGAGCAGTACTTC TRBV28 . TRBJ2-7 .
CASSQPSGRLYEQYF TGTGCCAGCAGTCAACCTAGCGGGAGGCTTTACGAGCAGTACTTC TRBV28 . TRBJ2-7 TRBD2
CATSPGRGSYNEQFF TGTGCCACCAGCCCCGGGAGGGGGTCCTACAATGAGCAGTTCTTC TRBV15 . TRBJ2-1 TRBD2
CASSSATGYTGELFF TGTGCCAGCAGCTCAGCGACAGGGTACACCGGGGAGCTGTTTTTT TRBV5-6 once TRBJ2-2 TRBD1
CASSVTSYEQYF TGTGCCAGCAGTGTTACTTCCTACGAGCAGTACTTC TRBV5-5 . TRBJ2-7 .
CASSIRAGVVHEQYF TGTGCCAGCAGCATTCGAGCGGGAGTGGTACACGAGCAGTACTTC TRBV5-6 . TRBJ2-7 TRBD2
CANTGEAQETQYF TGCGCCAACACAGGGGAGGCCCAAGAGACCCAGTACTTC TRBV23-1 . TRBJ2-5 .
CASSLGQGGYANTGELFF TGCGCCAGCAGCTTAGGACAGGGAGGGTACGCGAACACCGGGGAGCTGTTTTTT TRBV5-1 . TRBJ2-2 .